This T cell receptor (beta chain) was sequenced during a study of cytomegalovirus exposure and HLA in healthy donors. Concerning this clone: As yet, its antigen is unknown.

Trimming took 6 bases from V and 4 from J, leaving 12 bases between them. This CDR3 comprises 13 residues. The V gene's germline CDR1 is SGHAT and CDR2 FQNNGV. Sequencing used immunoSEQ multiplex PCR; TCRdb keeps in-frame clones, though not all of them. The data hold about 56,000 clones, with 93% observed a single time. Findings and limits, study-wide: The majority of TCR sequences were rare, yet some public TCRs appeared in many donors. 164 TCR beta chains were listed as cytomegalovirus-associated.

Sequencing used PBMCs. This clonotype was obtained from a woman in her late teens or twenties in good health and CMV-seropositive. The V gene is TRBV11-2, the J gene TRBJ1-2; a weak D match, TRBD1 (5 bases). Written as DNA, the CDR3 is TGTGCCAGCAGTCGGGACGGGAGCTATGGCTACACCTTC. Translation: CASSRDGSYGYTF. Full variable domain (outside the CDR3, taken from reference TRBV11-2 and TRBJ1-2): EAGVAQSPRYKIIEKRQSVAFWCNPISGHATLYWYQQILGQGPKLLIQFQNNGVVDDSQLPKDRFSAERLKGVDSTLKIQPAKLEDSAVYLCASSRDGSYGYTFGSGTRLTVV.